This T cell receptor beta chain derives from a study of shared clonotypes between healthy human individuals. V lost 1 base and J 7 bases, leaving 8 bases between the germline ends. The CDR3 sequence is 13 residues long. Germline-derived CDR1 and CDR2 are LNHNV and YYDKDF (reference sequence). The donors, all of them Caucasian adults, lived in Nashville, Tennessee. In the original processing: Junction-only sequences without quality scores came from ImmunoSEQ, so filtering differed. Generated by immunoSEQ multiplex PCR, the TCRdb table keeps only in-frame clones and is missing some. Clonal size and the V and J genes are those of that table, whereas D and trimming came from the DNA. Among around 500,000 clones listed, roughly 83% were seen once.

The chain uses TRBV15 and TRBJ2-1; D call uncertain. This receptor was taken from a woman between 35 and 50 years old in good health. Some clones in this sample may be carry-over from other donors' samples. Sequencing used PBMCs. This chain's CDR3 is CATSRALVNEQFF. CDR3 nucleotides: TGTGCCACCAGCAGAGCTTTGGTAAATGAGCAGTTCTTC.